Presented here are 15 T cell receptor beta chains from one specimen sequenced in a study of T cell repertoires in cytomegalovirus infection. TCRdb used MiXCR to reprocess the reads, holding one entry per CDR3 protein. The repertoire holds 97,000 or so distinct CDR3 sequences, with 15% to 20% as singletons. Sequenced sample: PBMCs. These receptor sequences come from a human donor in good health (CMV status not recorded). Some clones in this sample may be carry-over from other donors' samples.

Ten or more counts support this clonotype. This sequence joins TRBV15 and TRBJ2-3; D possibly corresponds to TRBD2 (5 bases). Trimming cost V 0 bases and J 0 bases, with 10 bases left between them. This CDR3 region has 16 residues. Germline-derived CDR1 and CDR2 are LNHNV and YYDKDF (reference sequence). For the CDR3, the DNA is TGTGCCACCAGCAGAGATGGTAGCGCTAGCACAGATACGCAGTATTTT. Residues: CATSRDGSASTDTQYF.

This clonotype was seen many times. The chain has TRBV7-8 and TRBJ1-1; D is ambiguous. This CDR3 comprises 15 residues. V lost 5 bases and J lost 1, with 14 bases in between. CDR1 is SGHVS, CDR2 FQNEAQ, per germline. CDR3 sequence (DNA): TGTGCCAGCAGCATGTCCCTTCACCAGAACACTGAAGCTTTCTTT. It yields the protein CASSMSLHQNTEAFF.

This chain joins TRBV12-3 or TRBV12-4 and TRBJ1-2, with D tentatively TRBD1 (6 bases). CDR3 size: 15 residues. V dropped 3 bases and J dropped 3 bases, with 14 bases sitting between them. The CDR3 region is CASSFLAGVDYGYTF. CDR3 nucleotides: TGTGCCAGCAGTTTCCTAGCAGGGGTAGACTATGGCTACACCTTC.

This clonotype was counted many times. CDR3 region: CASSYGPRDTETQYF. In DNA form, the CDR3 reads TGTGCCAGCAGTTACGGACCCCGGGACACAGAGACCCAGTACTTC. This chain links TRBV6-2 or TRBV6-3 with TRBJ2-5, with D perhaps matching TRBD1 (6 bases). V was clipped by 2 bases and J by 4 bases, with 14 bases between them. Germline assignment: CDR1 MNHEY and CDR2 SVGEGT. This CDR3 region has 15 residues.

Many counts were recorded for this clonotype. The rearrangement links TRBV11-2 to TRBJ1-4, with D hard to call. Per the germline V gene, CDR1 is SGHAT and CDR2 is FQNNGV. V was cut by 2 bases and J by 8 bases, with 15 bases left in between. The CDR3 extends over 15 amino acids. The CDR3 sequence is CASSLKSIIGEKLFF. The CDR3 nucleotides are TGTGCCAGCAGCTTAAAATCCATCATTGGGGAAAAACTGTTTTTT.

For this clonotype: This may stem from a read error, because a much larger clone lies one nucleotide away. This chain uses TRBV7-2 with TRBJ2-3; the match to TRBD1 covers 9 bases. The CDR3 runs 15 residues. From germline, CDR1 is SGHTA and CDR2 FQGNSA. CDR3 nucleotides: TGTGACAGCAGCCTAGGACAGGGGTCCACAGATACGCAGTATTTT. Protein product: CDSSLGQGSTDTQYF. Variable domain in full (rest from reference TRBV7-2 and TRBJ2-3): GAGVSQSPSNKVTEKGKDVELRCDPISGHTALYWYRQSLGQGLEFLIYFQGNSAPDKSGLPSDRFSAERTGGSVSTLTIQRTQQEDSAVYLCDSSLGQGSTDTQYFGPGTRLTVL.

This clonotype was seen a handful of times. This rearrangement joins TRBV11-2 to TRBJ2-7; 8 positions agree with TRBD1. The CDR3 is 14 amino acids. V shed 5 bases, J shed 6 bases, and the junction held 9 bases outside the gene matches. The germline CDR1 and CDR2 sequences are SGHAT and FQNNGV. The CDR3 reads CASSRTGGQGEQYF. The CDR3 nucleotides read TGTGCCAGCAGCCGAACAGGGGGACAAGGCGAGCAGTACTTC.

The V gene is TRBV20-1, the J gene TRBJ2-3; 7 bases fit TRBD2. The CDR3 loop spans 17 amino acids. Unmatched junction bases numbered 13, after V lost 0 bases and J lost 4 bases. CDR1 is DFQATT, CDR2 SNEGSKA, per germline (reference sequence). Written as DNA, the CDR3 is TGCAGTGCTAGAGATCCCCTAGCGGCGAGGGGAGCAGATACGCAGTATTTT. It specifies CSARDPLAARGADTQYF.

The table lists this clonotype with many counts. The chain links TRBV28 to TRBJ2-4, with 8 bases fitting TRBD2. From germline, CDR1 is MDHEN and CDR2 SYDVKM. The CDR3 has 15 amino acids. With 5 bases clipped from V and 4 bases from J, the junction kept 7 bases outside the gene matches. In DNA, the CDR3 is TGTGCCAGCAGTGAGGCGGGGGGCTCAAAAAACATTCAGTACTTC. Protein: CASSEAGGSKNIQYF.

This clonotype was seen a few times. V and J are TRBV6-5 and TRBJ2-5; TRBD1 matches 8 bases. The CDR3 runs 14 residues. Germline lookup yields CDR1 MNHEY and CDR2 SVGAGI. The V gene end was trimmed by 6 bases and the J gene end by 5 bases; junction bases not matched to a gene: 8. CDR3 residues: CASSRQGRWETQYF. In DNA form, the CDR3 reads TGTGCCAGCAGCCGACAGGGGCGATGGGAGACCCAGTACTTC.

This clonotype came up many times. This rearrangement joins TRBV7-2 to TRBJ2-3, with 9 bases aligning to TRBD2. Per germline, CDR1 SGHTA and CDR2 FQGNSA. V shed 7 bases and J 0 bases; nucleotides not matched to a gene: 8. The CDR3 spans 16 residues. The CDR3 coding sequence is TGTGCCAGCAAGGGCGGGGGGGCAACGAGCACAGATACGCAGTATTTT. Translation: CASKGGGATSTDTQYF. Full variable domain (remainder filled in from reference TRBV7-2 and TRBJ2-3): GAGVSQSPSNKVTEKGKDVELRCDPISGHTALYWYRQSLGQGLEFLIYFQGNSAPDKSGLPSDRFSAERTGGSVSTLTIQRTQQEDSAVYLCASKGGGATSTDTQYFGPGTRLTVL.

This clonotype came up a few times. The chain carries TRBV7-6 and TRBJ1-1; maybe TRBD1 (6 bases). This CDR3 spans 15 amino acids. The germline V and J ends were trimmed by 5 bases and 7 bases, with 20 bases remaining between them. The germline CDR1 and CDR2 sequences are SGHVS and FNYEAQ. CDR3 sequence: CASSRGAGEADEAFF. CDR3 bases: TGTGCCAGCAGCCGGGGGGCAGGGGAGGCTGATGAAGCTTTCTTT.

The chain employs TRBV2 and TRBJ2-1; 7 nucleotides match TRBD1. The CDR3 length is 16 residues. V was clipped by 1 base and J by 10 bases; unmatched bases: 13. Germline V gene data show CDR1 as SNHLY and CDR2 as FYNNEI. CDR3 loop: CASSEEWGQPRGEQFF. The DNA for the CDR3 is TGTGCCAGCAGTGAAGAGTGGGGACAGCCACGAGGGGAGCAGTTCTTC.

CDR3 amino acids: CASRRQSENNEQFF. CDR3 nucleotides: TGCGCCAGCCGCAGACAGAGCGAAAACAATGAGCAGTTCTTC. The chain recombines TRBV5-1 with TRBJ2-1, with D possibly TRBD1 on 5 matching bases. The CDR3 spans 14 residues. The germline gives CDR1 SGHRS, CDR2 YFSETQ. The V end lost 7 bases, the J end lost 5 bases, and 16 bases lay between the germline ends. Looking up the rest from reference TRBV5-1 and TRBJ2-1 gives the full variable domain: KAGVTQTPRYLIKTRGQQVTLSCSPISGHRSVSWYQQTPGQGLQFLFEYFSETQRNKGNFPGRFSGRQFSNSRSEMNVSTLELGDSALYLCASRRQSENNEQFFGPGTRLTVL.

Comments on this clonotype: A clone one base away is much larger, so this may be a read error. The V call is TRBV7-6, the J call TRBJ2-1; 7 bases agree with TRBD1. Germline CDR1 SGHVS, CDR2 FNYEAQ. The CDR3 sequence is 15 residues long. For the CDR3, the DNA is TGTGCCAGAAGCTTAACCGGACAGGACTACAATGAGCAGTTCTTC. Protein sequence: CARSLTGQDYNEQFF.